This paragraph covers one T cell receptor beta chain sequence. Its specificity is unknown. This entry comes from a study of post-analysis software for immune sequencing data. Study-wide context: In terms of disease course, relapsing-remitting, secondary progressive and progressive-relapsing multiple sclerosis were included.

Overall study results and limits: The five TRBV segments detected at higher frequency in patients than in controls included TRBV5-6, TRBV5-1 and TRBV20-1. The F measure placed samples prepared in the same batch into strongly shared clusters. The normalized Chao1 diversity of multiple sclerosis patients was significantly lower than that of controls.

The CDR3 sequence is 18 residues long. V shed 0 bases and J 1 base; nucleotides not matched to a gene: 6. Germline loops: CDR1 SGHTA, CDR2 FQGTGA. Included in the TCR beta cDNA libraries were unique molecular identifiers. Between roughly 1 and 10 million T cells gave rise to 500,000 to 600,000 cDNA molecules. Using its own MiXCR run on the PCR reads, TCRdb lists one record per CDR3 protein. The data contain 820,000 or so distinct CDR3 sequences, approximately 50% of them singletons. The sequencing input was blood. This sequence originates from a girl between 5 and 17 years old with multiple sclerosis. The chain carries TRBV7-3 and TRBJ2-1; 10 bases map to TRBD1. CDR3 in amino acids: CASSLTIPGQGSYNEQFF. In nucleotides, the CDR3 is TGTGCCAGCAGCTTAACGATACCGGGACAGGGGTCCTACAATGAGCAGTTCTTC.